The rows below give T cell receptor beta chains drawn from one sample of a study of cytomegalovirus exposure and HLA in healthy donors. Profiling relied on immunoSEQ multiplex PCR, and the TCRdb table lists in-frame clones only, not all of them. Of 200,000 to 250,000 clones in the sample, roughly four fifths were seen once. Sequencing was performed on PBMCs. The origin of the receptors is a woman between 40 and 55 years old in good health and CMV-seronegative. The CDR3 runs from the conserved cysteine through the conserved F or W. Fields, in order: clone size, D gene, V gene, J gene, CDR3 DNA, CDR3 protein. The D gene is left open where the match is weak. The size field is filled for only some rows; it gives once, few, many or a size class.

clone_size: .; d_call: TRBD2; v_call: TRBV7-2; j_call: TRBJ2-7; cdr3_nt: TGTGCCAGCAGCAACATACGGGCGGGGGGGCGAGAGCAGTACTTC; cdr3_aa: CASSNIRAGGREQYF
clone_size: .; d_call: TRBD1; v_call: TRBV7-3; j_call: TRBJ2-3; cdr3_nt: TGTGCCAGCAGCCCTGGACAGGGGGCCACAGATACGCAGTATTTT; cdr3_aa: CASSPGQGATDTQYF
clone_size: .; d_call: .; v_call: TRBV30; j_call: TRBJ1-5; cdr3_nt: TGTGCCTGGAGCCTTGGACAGTACAATCAGCCCCAGCATTTT; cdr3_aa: CAWSLGQYNQPQHF
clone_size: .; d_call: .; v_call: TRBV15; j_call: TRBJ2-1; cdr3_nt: TGTGCCACCAGCAGAGATGGTAACAGGGTTGAGCAGTTCTTC; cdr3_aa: CATSRDGNRVEQFF
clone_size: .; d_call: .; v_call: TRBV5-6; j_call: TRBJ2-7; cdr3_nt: TGTGCCAGCAGCTTGTACACCGACTCCTACGAGCAGTACTTC; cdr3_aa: CASSLYTDSYEQYF
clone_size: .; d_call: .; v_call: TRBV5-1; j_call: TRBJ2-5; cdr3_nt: TGCGCCAGCAGCTTGGGGGTAGGGGATATAGAGACCCAGTACTTC; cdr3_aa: CASSLGVGDIETQYF
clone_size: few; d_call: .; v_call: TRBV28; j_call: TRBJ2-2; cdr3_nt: TGTGCCAGCAGTTTACGGGAAGCGAACACCGGGGAGCTGTTTTTT; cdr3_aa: CASSLREANTGELFF
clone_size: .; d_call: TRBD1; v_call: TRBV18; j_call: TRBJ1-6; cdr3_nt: TGTGCCAGCTCCGCGGATCGGGACAGTGGTTCACCCCTCCACTTT; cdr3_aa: CASSADRDSGSPLHF
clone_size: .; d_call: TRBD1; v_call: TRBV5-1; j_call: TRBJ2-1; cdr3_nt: TGCGCCAGCAGTCCCGGGACAGGGTTGTTCTTC; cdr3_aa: CASSPGTGLFF
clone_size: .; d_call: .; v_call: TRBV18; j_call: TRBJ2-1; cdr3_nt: TGTGCCAGCTCACCGGGCAGCTACAATGAGCAGTTCTTC; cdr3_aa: CASSPGSYNEQFF
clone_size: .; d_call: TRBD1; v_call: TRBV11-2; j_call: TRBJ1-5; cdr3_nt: TGTGCCAGCAGCTCGCGACAGGGCCAGCCCCAGCATTTT; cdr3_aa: CASSSRQGQPQHF
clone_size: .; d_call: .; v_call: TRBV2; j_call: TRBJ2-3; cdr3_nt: TGTGCCAGCAATCGGGAGAGCACAGATACGCAGTATTTT; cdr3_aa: CASNRESTDTQYF
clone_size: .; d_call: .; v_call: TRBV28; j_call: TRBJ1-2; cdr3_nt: TGTGCCAGCAGTTTGTGGGGGGAAGGCTATGGCTACACCTTC; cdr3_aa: CASSLWGEGYGYTF
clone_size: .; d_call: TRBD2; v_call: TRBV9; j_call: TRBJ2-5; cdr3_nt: TGTGCCAGCAGCGTAGCCTCTAGCGGGGGGACCCAAGAGACCCAGTACTTC; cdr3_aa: CASSVASSGGTQETQYF
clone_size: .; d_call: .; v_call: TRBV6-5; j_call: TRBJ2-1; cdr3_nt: TGTGCCAGCAGCCCCGGAGGGGCCAGTATGAATGAGCAGTTCTTC; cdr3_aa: CASSPGGASMNEQFF
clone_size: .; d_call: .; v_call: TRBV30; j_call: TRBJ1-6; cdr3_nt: TGTGCCTGGAGTGGGGGGGGAGGGTATCCACCCCTCCACTTT; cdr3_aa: CAWSGGGGYPPLHF
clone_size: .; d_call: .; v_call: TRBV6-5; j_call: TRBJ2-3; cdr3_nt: TGTGCCAGCAGTTTTGCGGCCGGGAACACAGATACGCAGTATTTT; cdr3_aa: CASSFAAGNTDTQYF
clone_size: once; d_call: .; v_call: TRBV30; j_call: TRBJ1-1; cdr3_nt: TGTGCCTGCCCCTCCCACAGCATAAACACTGAAGCTTTCTTT; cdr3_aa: CACPSHSINTEAFF
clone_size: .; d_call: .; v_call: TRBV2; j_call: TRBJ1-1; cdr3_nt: TGTGCCAGCAGTTTGGCACGGAACACTGAAGCTTTCTTT; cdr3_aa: CASSLARNTEAFF
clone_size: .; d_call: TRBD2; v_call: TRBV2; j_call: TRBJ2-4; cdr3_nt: TGTGCCAGCAGTGAACTAGCGGGGGTAAACATTCAGTACTTC; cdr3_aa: CASSELAGVNIQYF
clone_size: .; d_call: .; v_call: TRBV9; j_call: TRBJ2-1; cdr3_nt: TGTGCCAGCAGCCCCGCCGGGGGGCGGGGCGAGCAGTTCTTC; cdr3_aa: CASSPAGGRGEQFF
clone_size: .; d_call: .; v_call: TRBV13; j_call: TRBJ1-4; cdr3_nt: TGTGCCAGCAGCTCCGGTAGGGGGGGACTAGCTGAAAAACTGTTTTTT; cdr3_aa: CASSSGRGGLAEKLFF
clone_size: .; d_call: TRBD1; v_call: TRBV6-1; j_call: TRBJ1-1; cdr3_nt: TGTGCCAGCAGTTGGTCCGGGACAGTGAACACTGAAGCTTTCTTT; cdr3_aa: CASSWSGTVNTEAFF
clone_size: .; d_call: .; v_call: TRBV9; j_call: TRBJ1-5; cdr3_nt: TGTGCCAGCAGCGTAGGAGCGCGGGACAATCAGCCCCAGCATTTT; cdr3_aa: CASSVGARDNQPQHF
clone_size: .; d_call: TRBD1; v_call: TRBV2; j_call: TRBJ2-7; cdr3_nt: TGTGCCAGCATGGCAGGGGGAAGGGAGCAGTACTTC; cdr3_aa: CASMAGGREQYF